The rows below give T cell receptor beta chains drawn from one sample of a study of shared clonotypes between healthy human individuals. Method: immunoSEQ multiplex PCR; TCRdb's copy keeps in-frame clones and lacks some. The table includes 1.6 million or so clones, around 97% detected once. What was sequenced was naive CD4+ T cells sorted from blood. Every receptor here comes from a man younger than 45 in good health. Both conserved end residues are part of each CDR3. D genes are given only for firm matches. Only part of the rows carry a size: once, few, many, or a class if the clone is expanded.

>TRBV5-4|TRBD1|.|TRBJ2-7
TGTGCCAGCAGACCGGACAGGGGATTAGCCGAGCAGTACTTC
CASRPDRGLAEQYF
>TRBV18|TRBD2|.|TRBJ2-7
TGTGCCAGCTCACCACCCGGGACTAGAGAGGGAGAGCAGTACTTC
CASSPPGTREGEQYF
>TRBV7-9|.|.|TRBJ2-5
TGTGCCAGCAGCTTCAGGGCCAGGGAGACCCAGTACTTC
CASSFRARETQYF
>TRBV5-1|TRBD2|once|TRBJ2-1
TGCGCCAGCAGCTTGATGGCTAGCGGAGACAATGAGCAGTTCTTC
CASSLMASGDNEQFF
>TRBV5-1|.|.|TRBJ2-7
TGCGCCAGCAGCGGCAGGGGACCCCCCGAGCAGTACTTC
CASSGRGPPEQYF
>TRBV7-2|.|.|TRBJ1-1
TGTGCCAGCAGCTTAAAGAACACTGAAGCTTTCTTT
CASSLKNTEAFF
>TRBV7-3|TRBD1|once|TRBJ1-2
TGTGCCAGCAGCCCCGGGGGGACAGGGGGGGCTGGCTACACCTTC
CASSPGGTGGAGYTF
>TRBV5-1|.|.|TRBJ2-1
TGCGCCAGCAGCTTGGAGGTAGGGGGGCTGTACAATGAGCAGTTCTTC
CASSLEVGGLYNEQFF
>TRBV30|.|.|TRBJ2-2
TGTGCCTGGAGTGGGAGAAGGGGCCTAGGGAGGACCGGGGAGCTGTTTTTT
CAWSGRRGLGRTGELFF
>TRBV11-2|TRBD1|.|TRBJ2-7
TGTGCCAGCAGCTTATTCGTGACAGGGGGCTACGAGCAGTACTTC
CASSLFVTGGYEQYF
>TRBV28|.|.|TRBJ1-2
TGTGCCAGCAGTTTAAGAAGACTCCTAAGAACTAACTATGGCTACACCTTC
CASSLRRLLRTNYGYTF
>TRBV28|.|.|TRBJ1-3
TGTGCCAGCGGAAACCCGGGGAGCTCTGGAAACACCATATATTTT
CASGNPGSSGNTIYF
>TRBV5-6|TRBD2|.|TRBJ2-1
TGTGCCAGCAGCTTGATCGCGGGAGGGCCAGGTGAGCAGTTCTTC
CASSLIAGGPGEQFF
>TRBV4-1|.|.|TRBJ2-7
TGCGCCAGCAGCCAAGATTGGGCAGGACACTACGAGCAGTACTTC
CASSQDWAGHYEQYF
>TRBV28|.|once|TRBJ2-7
TGTGCCAGCAGTTTAAGGAGGGCCGAGCAGTACTTC
CASSLRRAEQYF
>TRBV7-2|.|few|TRBJ2-1
TGTGCCAGCAGCTTAAGCAATGAGCAGTTCTTC
CASSLSNEQFF
>TRBV14|.|.|TRBJ2-2
TGTGCCAGCAGCCAAGCGTCAGGGAAAGACGGGGAGCTGTTTTTT
CASSQASGKDGELFF
>TRBV5-1|.|.|TRBJ1-1
TGCGCCAGCAGCTTGGAGGGGCTGACGTTAAACACTGAAGCTTTCTTT
CASSLEGLTLNTEAFF